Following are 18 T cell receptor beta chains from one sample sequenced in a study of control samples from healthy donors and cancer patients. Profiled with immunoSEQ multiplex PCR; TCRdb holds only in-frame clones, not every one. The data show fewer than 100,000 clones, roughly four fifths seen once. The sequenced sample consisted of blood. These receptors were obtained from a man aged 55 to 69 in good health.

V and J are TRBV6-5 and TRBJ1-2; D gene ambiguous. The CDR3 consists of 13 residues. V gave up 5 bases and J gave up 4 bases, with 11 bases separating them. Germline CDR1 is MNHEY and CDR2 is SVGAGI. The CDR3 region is CASSPEGFYGYTF. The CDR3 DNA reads TGTGCCAGCAGTCCAGAAGGCTTCTATGGCTACACCTTC.

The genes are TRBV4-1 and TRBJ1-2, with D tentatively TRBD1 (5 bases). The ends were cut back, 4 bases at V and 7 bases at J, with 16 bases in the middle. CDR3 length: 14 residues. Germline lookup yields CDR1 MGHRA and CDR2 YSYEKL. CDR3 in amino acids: CASSLEGRGAGYTF. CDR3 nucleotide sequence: TGCGCCAGCAGCCTGGAGGGGCGAGGAGCTGGCTACACCTTC.

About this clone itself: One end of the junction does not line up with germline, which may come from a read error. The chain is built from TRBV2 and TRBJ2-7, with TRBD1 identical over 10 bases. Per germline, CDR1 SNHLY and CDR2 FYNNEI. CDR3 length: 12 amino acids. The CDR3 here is CASSVDRTGGNF. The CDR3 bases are TGTGCCAGCAGTGTAGATAGGACAGGGGGGAACTTC.

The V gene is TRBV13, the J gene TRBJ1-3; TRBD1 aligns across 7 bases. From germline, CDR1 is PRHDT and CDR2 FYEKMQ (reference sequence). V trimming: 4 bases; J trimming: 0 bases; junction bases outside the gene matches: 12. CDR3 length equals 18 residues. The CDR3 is CASSSRWTGSLSGNTIYF. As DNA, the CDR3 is TGTGCCAGCAGCTCCCGCTGGACAGGCTCCCTCTCTGGAAACACCATATATTTT.

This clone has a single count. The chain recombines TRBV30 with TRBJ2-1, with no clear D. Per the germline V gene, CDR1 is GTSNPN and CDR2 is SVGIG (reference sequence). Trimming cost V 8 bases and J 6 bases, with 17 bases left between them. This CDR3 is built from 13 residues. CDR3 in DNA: TGTGCCGGATATCCTAGAGGTAGCAATGAGCAGTTCTTC. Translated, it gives CAGYPRGSNEQFF.

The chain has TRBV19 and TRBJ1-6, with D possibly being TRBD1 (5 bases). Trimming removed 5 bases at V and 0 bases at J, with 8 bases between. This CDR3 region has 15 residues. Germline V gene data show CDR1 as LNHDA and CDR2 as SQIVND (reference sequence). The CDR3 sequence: CASSRGSSYNSPLHF. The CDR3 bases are TGTGCCAGTAGTCGGGGGAGCTCCTATAATTCACCCCTCCACTTT.

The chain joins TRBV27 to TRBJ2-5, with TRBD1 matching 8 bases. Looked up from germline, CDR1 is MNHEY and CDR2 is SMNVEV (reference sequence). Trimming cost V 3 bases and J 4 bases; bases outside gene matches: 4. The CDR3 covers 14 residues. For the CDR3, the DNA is TGTGCCAGCAGTTTGTTCAGGGGGCGAGAGACCCAGTACTTC. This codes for CASSLFRGRETQYF.

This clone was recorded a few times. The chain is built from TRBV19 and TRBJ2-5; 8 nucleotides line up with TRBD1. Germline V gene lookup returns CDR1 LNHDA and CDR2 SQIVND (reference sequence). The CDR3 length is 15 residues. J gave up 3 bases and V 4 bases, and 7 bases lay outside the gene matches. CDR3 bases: TGTGCCAGTAGTACCTACTGGACAGGGAAAGAGACCCAGTACTTC. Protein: CASSTYWTGKETQYF. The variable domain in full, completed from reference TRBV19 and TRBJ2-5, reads DGGITQSPKYLFRKEGQNVTLSCEQNLNHDAMYWYRQDPGQGLRLIYYSQIVNDFQKGDIAEGYSVSREKKESFPLTVTSAQKNPTAFYLCASSTYWTGKETQYFGPGTRLLVL.

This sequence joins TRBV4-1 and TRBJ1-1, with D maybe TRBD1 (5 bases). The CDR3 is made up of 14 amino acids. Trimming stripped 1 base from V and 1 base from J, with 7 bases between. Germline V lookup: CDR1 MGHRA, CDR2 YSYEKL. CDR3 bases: TGCGCCAGCAGCCAAGGGGGCCGGAACACTGAAGCTTTCTTT. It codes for CASSQGGRNTEAFF.

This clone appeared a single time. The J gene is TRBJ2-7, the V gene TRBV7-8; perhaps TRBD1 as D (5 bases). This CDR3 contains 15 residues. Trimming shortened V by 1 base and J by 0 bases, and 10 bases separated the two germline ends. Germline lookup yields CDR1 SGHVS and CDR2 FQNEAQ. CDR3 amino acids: CASSLVDSYSYEQYF. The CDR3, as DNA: TGTGCCAGCAGCTTAGTAGACAGTTACTCCTACGAGCAGTACTTC. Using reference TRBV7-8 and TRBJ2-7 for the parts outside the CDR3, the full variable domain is GAGVSQSPRYKVAKRGQDVALRCDPISGHVSLFWYQQALGQGPEFLTYFQNEAQLDKSGLPSDRFFAERPEGSVSTLKIQRTQQEDSAVYLCASSLVDSYSYEQYFGPGTRLTVT.

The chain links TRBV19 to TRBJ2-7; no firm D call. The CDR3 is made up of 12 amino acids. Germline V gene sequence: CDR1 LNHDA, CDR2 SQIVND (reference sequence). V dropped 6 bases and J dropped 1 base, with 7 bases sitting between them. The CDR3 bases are TGTGCCAGTAGCGGAATATCCTACGAGCAGTACTTC. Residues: CASSGISYEQYF. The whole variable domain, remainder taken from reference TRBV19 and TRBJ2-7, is DGGITQSPKYLFRKEGQNVTLSCEQNLNHDAMYWYRQDPGQGLRLIYYSQIVNDFQKGDIAEGYSVSREKKESFPLTVTSAQKNPTAFYLCASSGISYEQYFGPGTRLTVT.

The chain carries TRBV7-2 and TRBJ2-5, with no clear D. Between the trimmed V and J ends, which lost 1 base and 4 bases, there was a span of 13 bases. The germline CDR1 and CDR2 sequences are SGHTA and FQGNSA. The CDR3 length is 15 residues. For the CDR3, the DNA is TGTGCCAGCAGCTTAGAATCTCACCCCACAGAGACCCAGTACTTC. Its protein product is CASSLESHPTETQYF.

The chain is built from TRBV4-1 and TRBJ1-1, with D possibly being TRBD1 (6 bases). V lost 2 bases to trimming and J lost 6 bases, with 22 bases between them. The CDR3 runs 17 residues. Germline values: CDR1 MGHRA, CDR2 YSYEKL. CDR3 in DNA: TGCGCCAGCAGCCAACCGGGGAGGGGGACAACTGAACCTGAAGCTTTCTTT. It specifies CASSQPGRGTTEPEAFF.

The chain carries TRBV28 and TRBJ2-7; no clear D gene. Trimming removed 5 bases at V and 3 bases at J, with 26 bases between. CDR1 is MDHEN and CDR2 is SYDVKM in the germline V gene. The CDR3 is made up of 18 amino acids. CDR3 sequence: CASSPTPNARPINYEQYF. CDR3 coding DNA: TGTGCCAGCAGTCCCACCCCCAATGCGCGACCGATTAACTACGAGCAGTACTTC. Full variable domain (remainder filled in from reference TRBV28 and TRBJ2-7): DVKVTQSSRYLVKRTGEKVFLECVQDMDHENMFWYRQDPGLGLRLIYFSYDVKMKEKGDIPEGYSVSREKKERFSLILESASTNQTSMYLCASSPTPNARPINYEQYFGPGTRLTVT.

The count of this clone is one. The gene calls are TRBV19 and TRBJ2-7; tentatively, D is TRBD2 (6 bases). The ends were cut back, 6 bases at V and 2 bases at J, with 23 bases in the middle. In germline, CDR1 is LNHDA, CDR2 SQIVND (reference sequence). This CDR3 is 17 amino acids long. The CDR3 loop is CASSPTAAGPRAYEQYF. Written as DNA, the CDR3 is TGTGCCAGTAGCCCCACCGCGGCGGGGCCGAGGGCCTACGAGCAGTACTTC. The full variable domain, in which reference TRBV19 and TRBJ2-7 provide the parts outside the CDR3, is DGGITQSPKYLFRKEGQNVTLSCEQNLNHDAMYWYRQDPGQGLRLIYYSQIVNDFQKGDIAEGYSVSREKKESFPLTVTSAQKNPTAFYLCASSPTAAGPRAYEQYFGPGTRLTVT.

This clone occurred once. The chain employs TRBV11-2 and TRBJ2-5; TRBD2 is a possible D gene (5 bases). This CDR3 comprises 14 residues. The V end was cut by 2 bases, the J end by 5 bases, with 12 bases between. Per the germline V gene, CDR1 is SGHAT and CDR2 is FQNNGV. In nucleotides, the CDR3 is TGTGCCAGCAGCTTAACTCGGGGATACGAGACCCAGTACTTC. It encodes CASSLTRGYETQYF.

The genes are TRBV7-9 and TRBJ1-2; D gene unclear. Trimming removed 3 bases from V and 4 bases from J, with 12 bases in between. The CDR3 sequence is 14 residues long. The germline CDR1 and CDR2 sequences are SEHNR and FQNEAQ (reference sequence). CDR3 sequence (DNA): TGTGCCAGCAGCTTGGATCAGGCTTCCTATGGCTACACCTTC. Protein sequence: CASSLDQASYGYTF.

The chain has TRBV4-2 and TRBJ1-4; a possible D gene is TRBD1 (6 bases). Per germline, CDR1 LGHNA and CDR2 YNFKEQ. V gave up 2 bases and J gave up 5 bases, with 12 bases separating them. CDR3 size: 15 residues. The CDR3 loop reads CASSQSDRSNEKLFF. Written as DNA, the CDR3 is TGTGCCAGCAGCCAATCCGACAGGTCCAATGAAAAACTGTTTTTT.